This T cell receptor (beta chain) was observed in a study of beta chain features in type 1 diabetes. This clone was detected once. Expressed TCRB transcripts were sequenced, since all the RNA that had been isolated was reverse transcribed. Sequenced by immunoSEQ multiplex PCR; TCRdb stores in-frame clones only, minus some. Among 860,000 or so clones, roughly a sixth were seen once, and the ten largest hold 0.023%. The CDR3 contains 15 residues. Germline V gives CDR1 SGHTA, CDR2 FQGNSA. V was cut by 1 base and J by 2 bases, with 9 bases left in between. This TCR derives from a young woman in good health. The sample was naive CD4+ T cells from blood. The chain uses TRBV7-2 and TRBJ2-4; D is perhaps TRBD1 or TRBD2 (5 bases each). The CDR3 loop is CASSLGGGSKNIQYF. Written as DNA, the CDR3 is TGTGCCAGCAGCTTAGGGGGCGGGTCCAAAAACATTCAGTACTTC.